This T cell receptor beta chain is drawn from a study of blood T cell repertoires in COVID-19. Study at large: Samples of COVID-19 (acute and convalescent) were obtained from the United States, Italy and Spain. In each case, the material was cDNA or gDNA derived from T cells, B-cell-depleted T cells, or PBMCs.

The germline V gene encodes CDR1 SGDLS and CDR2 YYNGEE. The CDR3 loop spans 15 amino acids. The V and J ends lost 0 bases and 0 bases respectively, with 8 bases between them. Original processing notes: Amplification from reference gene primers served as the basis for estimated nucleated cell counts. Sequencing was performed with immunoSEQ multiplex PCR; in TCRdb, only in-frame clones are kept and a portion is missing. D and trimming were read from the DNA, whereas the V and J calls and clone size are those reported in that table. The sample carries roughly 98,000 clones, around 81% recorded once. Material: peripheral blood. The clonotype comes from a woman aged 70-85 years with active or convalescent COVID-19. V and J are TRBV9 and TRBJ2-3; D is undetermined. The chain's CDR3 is CASSVEMTSTDTQYF. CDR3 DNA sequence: TGTGCCAGCAGCGTAGAAATGACTAGCACAGATACGCAGTATTTT.